Given below is one TCR beta chain in context. The antigen is not known. Given the absence of the conserved phenylalanine or tryptophan at the CDR3 end, a read error is likely. Per the germline V gene, CDR1 is MDHEN and CDR2 is SYDVKM. The ends lost 5 bases at V and 7 bases at J; junction bases unmatched: 3. The CDR3 runs 12 residues. After constant-region reverse-primer amplification, full-length variable regions underwent semi-nested PCR with Nested Universal Primer A. TCRdb re-called the 5' RACE reads with MiXCR, one entry per CDR3 protein. This sample has approximately 60,000 distinct CDR3 sequences, with more than 20% found just once. Treg sorting used a CD4+CD25+CD127-/low gate. Study observations and caveats: In terms of TCR gene usage, tumor memory CD4+ T cells clustered together with blood and lymph node memory CD4+ cells, as well as with lymph node naive CD4+ cells.

The chain is built from TRBV28 and TRBJ1-1; 8 bases line up with TRBD1. The sequenced sample was tumor-infiltrating Tregs sorted from the breast tumor. The source is a female donor with breast cancer. DNA for the CDR3: TGTGCCAGCAGTCAGACAGGGGTTGAAGCTTTCCTT. Its protein product is CASSQTGVEAFL.